This TCR beta chain came from a study of T cells expressing NK-cell markers (dated by TCRdb to the early 2020s). For the study in its entirety: Fewer than ten donors provided sorted CD3+CD56+NKG2C+, CD3+CD56+NKG2C- and CD3+CD56-NKG2C+ T-cell subsets, whose TCR beta-chain repertoires were profiled. Randomly selected healthy volunteers, three men and five women, were used as the eight sequenced donors. Illumina HiSeq 2000/2500, MiSeq or NextSeq was used to sequence libraries as 2 x 150 bp reads. Seven of the eight sequenced donors were HCMV-seropositive and one was HCMV-seronegative.

Notes on this clonotype: The antigen this receptor binds is unknown.

CDR1 and CDR2 are drawn from the germline V gene: SGHRS, YFSETQ. The CDR3 runs 16 amino acids, cysteine and phenylalanine included. DNA is not recorded here. HCMV-specific IgG was detected in serum with a commercial ELISA kit to determine HCMV serostatus. Ficoll density gradient centrifugation was used to isolate peripheral blood mononuclear cells from blood. Sequencing relied on an Illumina HiSeq 2000. The TCR beta cDNA libraries were made using 5'RACE template switching, a step that added both a universal primer site and unique molecular identifiers. Synthesis of cDNA was primed from the TCR beta constant segment and was followed by two consecutive PCR amplification steps. The published analysis was carried out like this. MIGEC handled demultiplexing of the reads and grouping by UMI, while MiTCR was used to assemble and quantify clonotypes. Only TCR cDNA sequences supported by at least two reads were kept to exclude erroneous sequences. The tcR package was used for downstream repertoire analysis, and clonotypes were matched across fractions by CDR3 nucleotide sequence plus V segment. Antigen specificity was annotated against VDJdb with VDJmatch, allowing one amino acid substitution in CDR3. TCRdb reprocessed the public reads and reports one entry per CDR3 protein sequence, without DNA. What appears here as the V and J calls and clone size reflects TCRdb's work, not the paper's. This sample's table has entries for over 350,000 distinct CDR3 sequences. The ten largest clones capture approximately 11% of the sample.

What the authors observed across the whole study: Those dominant clonotypes were again the most abundant among CD3+CD56-NKG2C+ cells in a few donors, at 28.3-60.1%. In more than five donors, the dominant CD3+CD56+NKG2C+ clonotypes were found to rank among the top 10 CD8+ clonotypes and to make up about 1.0-7.5% of CD8+ T cells. Whether the expanded NKG2C-expressing T cell clones were specific for HCMV antigens was left unclear.

The sample was blood T cells: a sorted CD56 or NKG2C T cell subset, CD4+ or CD8+ T cells, or bulk PBMC T cells (not recorded which). The chain couples TRBV5-1 to TRBJ2-3; TCRdb's D call of TRBD2 is untestable without DNA. The clonotype was recovered from a woman aged 50 to 60 in good health. Donor details come from another sample of the same person, matched by shared clones. The CDR3 has the sequence CASSQSRLAGRDTQYF.